The present T cell receptor (beta chain) was sequenced within a study of blood T cell repertoires in COVID-19. TCRdb keeps only in-frame clones here, not all; method: immunoSEQ multiplex PCR. The sample includes 250,000 to 350,000 clones, nearly 90% seen only once; the top ten take roughly 4.3%. This CDR3 is 15 amino acids long. Germline CDR1 reads MGHDK; CDR2 reads SYGVNS. Trimming pared 6 bases from V and 3 bases from J, leaving 14 bases between. The sequenced sample was PBMCs or T cells enriched from blood (not recorded which). The clonotype was recovered from a young woman with acute COVID-19. The V call is TRBV25-1, the J call TRBJ1-4; D gene unclear. CDR3 DNA sequence: TGTGCCAGCAGCCCGGATGGGAGGGCTAATGAAAAACTGTTTTTT. Its protein product is CASSPDGRANEKLFF.